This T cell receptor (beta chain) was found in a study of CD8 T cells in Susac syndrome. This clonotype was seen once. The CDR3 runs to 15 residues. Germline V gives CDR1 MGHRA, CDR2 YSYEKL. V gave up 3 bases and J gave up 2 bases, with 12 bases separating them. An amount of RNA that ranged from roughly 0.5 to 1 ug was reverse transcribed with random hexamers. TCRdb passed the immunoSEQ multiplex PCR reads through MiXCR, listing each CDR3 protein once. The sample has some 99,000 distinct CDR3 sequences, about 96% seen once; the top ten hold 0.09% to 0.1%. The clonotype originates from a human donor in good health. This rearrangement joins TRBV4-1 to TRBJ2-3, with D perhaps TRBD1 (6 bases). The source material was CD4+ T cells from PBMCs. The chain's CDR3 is CASSQTGSFTDTQYF. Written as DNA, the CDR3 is TGCGCCAGCAGCCAGACAGGTTCTTTCACAGATACGCAGTATTTT.